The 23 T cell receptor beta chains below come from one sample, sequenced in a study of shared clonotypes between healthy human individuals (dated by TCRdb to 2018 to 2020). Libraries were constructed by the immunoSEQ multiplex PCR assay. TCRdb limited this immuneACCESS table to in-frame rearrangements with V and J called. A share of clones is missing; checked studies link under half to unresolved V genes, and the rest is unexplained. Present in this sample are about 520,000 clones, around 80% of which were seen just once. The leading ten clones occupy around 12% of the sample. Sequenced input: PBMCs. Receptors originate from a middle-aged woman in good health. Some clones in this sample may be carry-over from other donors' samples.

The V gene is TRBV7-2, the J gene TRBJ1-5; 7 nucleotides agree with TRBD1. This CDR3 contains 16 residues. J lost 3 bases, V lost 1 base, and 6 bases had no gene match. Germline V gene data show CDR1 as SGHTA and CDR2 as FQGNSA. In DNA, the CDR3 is TGTGCCAGCAGCTTAGACAGGGGCCGCATCAATCAGCCCCAGCATTTT. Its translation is CASSLDRGRINQPQHF.

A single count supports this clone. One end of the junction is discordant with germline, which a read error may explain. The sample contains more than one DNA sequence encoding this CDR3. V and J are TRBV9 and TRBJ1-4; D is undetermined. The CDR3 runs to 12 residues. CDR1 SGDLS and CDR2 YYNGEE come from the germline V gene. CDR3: CASSVQGEKLFF. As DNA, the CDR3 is TGTGCCAGCAGCGTACAAGGCGAAAAGCTGTTTTTT.

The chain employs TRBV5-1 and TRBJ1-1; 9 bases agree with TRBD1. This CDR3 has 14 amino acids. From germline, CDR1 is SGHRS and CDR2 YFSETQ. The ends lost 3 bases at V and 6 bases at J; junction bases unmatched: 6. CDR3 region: CASSSQGAEAEAFF. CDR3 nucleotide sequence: TGCGCCAGCAGCTCACAGGGGGCTGAGGCTGAAGCTTTCTTT.

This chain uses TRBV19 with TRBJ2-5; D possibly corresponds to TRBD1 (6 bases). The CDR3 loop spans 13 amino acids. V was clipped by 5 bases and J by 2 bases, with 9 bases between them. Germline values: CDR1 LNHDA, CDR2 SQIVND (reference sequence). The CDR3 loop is CASSVTGQETQYF. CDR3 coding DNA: TGTGCCAGTAGTGTGACAGGTCAAGAGACCCAGTACTTC.

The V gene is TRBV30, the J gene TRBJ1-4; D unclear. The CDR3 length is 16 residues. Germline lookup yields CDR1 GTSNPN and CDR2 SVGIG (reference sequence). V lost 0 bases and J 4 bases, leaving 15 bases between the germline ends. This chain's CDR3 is CAWSVRGRHINEKLFF. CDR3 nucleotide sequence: TGTGCCTGGAGTGTAAGAGGGAGGCACATTAATGAAAAACTGTTTTTT.

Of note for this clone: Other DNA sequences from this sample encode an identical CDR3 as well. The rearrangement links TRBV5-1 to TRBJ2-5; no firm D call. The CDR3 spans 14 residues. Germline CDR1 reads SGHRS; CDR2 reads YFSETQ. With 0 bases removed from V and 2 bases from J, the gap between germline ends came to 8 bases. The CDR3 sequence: CASSLAGPQETQYF. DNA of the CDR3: TGCGCCAGCAGCTTGGCGGGTCCTCAAGAGACCCAGTACTTC.

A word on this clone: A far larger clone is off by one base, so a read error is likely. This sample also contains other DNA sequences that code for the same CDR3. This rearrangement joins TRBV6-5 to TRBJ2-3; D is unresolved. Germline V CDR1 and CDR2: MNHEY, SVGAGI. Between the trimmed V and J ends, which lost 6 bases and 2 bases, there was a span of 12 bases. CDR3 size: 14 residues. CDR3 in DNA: TGTGCCAGCAGGCTCGGAACCGTCACAGATACGCAGTATTTT. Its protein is CASRLGTVTDTQYF.

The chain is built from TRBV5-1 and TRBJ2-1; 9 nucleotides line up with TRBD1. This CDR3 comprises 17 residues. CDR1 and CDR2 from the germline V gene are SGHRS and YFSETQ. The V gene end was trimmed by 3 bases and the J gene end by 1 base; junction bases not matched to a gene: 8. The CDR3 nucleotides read TGCGCCAGCAGCTCGGGACAGGGTAACCCATCCTACAATGAGCAGTTCTTC. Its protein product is CASSSGQGNPSYNEQFF.

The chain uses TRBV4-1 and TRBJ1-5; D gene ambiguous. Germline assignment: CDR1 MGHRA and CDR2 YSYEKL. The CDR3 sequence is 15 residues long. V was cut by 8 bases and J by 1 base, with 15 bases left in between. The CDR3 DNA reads TGCGCCAGCCGACCAGTTTTCGAAAGCAATCAGCCCCAGCATTTT. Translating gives CASRPVFESNQPQHF.

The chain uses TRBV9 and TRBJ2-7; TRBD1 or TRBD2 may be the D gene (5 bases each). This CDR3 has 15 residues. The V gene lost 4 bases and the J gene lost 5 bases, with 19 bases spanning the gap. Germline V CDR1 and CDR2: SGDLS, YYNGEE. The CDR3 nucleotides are TGTGCCAGCAGCTCCCGGGGCCTCCTTGGCAACGAGCAGTACTTC. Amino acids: CASSSRGLLGNEQYF.

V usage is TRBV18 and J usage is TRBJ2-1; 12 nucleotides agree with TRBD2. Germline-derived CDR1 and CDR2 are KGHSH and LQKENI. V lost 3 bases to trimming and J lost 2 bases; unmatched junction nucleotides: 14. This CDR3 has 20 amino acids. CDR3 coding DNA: TGTGCCAGCTCACCCTTTGGACTAGCGGGGATACCACGTCCCTACAATGAGCAGTTCTTC. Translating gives CASSPFGLAGIPRPYNEQFF. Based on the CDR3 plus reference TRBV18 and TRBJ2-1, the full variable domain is NAGVMQNPRHLVRRRGQEARLRCSPMKGHSHVYWYRQLPEEGLKFMVYLQKENIIDESGMPKERFSAEFPKEGPSILRIQQVVRGDSAAYFCASSPFGLAGIPRPYNEQFFGPGTRLTVL.

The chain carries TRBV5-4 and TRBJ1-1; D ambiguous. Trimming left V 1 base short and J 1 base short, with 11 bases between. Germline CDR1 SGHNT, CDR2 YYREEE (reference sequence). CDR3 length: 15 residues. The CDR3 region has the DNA TGTGCCAGCAGCTTGCGGGTAGTACCGAACACTGAAGCTTTCTTT. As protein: CASSLRVVPNTEAFF.

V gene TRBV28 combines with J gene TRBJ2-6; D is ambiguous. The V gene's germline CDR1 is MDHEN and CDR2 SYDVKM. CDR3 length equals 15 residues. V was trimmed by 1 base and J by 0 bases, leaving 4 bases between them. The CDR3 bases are TGTGCCAGCAGTTTATCGCCCTCTGGGGCCAACGTCCTGACTTTC. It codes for CASSLSPSGANVLTF.

Written as DNA, the CDR3 is TGTGCCAGCAGAATATGGGGGGGACAGACCGTTGGGAACACTGAAGCTTTCTTT. Protein: CASRIWGGQTVGNTEAFF. The V call is TRBV28, the J call TRBJ1-1, with TRBD1 matching 7 bases. Trimming took 6 bases from V and 1 from J; bases not matched to a gene: 17. This CDR3 comprises 18 residues. CDR1 and CDR2 (germline): MDHEN, SYDVKM.

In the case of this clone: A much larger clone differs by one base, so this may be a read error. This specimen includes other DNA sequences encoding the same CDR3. The CDR3 region is CASSHQSPTDLAGDTEAFF. CDR3 nucleotide sequence: TGCGCCAGCAGCCACCAATCGCCGACAGACTTGGCCGGGGACACTGAGGCTTTCTTT. This sequence joins TRBV4-3 and TRBJ1-1, with D perhaps TRBD1 (6 bases). There are 19 residues in the CDR3. The germline V gene encodes CDR1 LGHNA and CDR2 YSLEER.

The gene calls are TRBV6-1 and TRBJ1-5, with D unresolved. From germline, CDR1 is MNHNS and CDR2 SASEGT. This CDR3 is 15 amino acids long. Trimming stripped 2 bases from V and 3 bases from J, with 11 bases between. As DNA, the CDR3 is TGTGCCAGCAGTGAATTAGACGGATTCAATCAGCCCCAGCATTTT. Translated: CASSELDGFNQPQHF.

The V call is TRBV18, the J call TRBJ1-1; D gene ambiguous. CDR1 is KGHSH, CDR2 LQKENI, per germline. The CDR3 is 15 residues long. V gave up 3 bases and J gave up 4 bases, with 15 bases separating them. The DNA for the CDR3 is TGTGCCAGCTCACCTGGCAGGCTTACGGGCACTGAAGCTTTCTTT. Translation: CASSPGRLTGTEAFF.

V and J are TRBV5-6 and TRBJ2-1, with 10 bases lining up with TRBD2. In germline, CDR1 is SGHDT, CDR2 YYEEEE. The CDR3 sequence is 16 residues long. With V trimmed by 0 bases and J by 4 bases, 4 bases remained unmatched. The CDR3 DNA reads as TGTGCCAGCAGCTTGGCCCTGGGACTAGCGTACAATGAGCAGTTCTTC. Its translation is CASSLALGLAYNEQFF.

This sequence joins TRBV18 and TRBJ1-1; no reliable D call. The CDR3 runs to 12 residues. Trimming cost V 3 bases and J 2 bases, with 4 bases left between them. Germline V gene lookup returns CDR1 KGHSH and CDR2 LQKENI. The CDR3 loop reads CASSPSNTEAFF. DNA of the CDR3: TGTGCCAGCTCACCCAGCAACACTGAAGCTTTCTTT.

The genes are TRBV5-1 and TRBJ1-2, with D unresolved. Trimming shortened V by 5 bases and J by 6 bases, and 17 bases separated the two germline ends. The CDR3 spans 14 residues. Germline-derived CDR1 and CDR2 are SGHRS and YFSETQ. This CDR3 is CASSLGNSLNGYTF. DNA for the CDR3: TGCGCCAGCAGTCTGGGAAACAGTTTAAATGGCTACACCTTC.

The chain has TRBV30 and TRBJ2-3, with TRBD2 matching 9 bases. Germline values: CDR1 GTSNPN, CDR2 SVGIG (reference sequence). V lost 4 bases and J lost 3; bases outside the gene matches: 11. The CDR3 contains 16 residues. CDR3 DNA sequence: TGTGCCTGGATCCCCCAAGCTAGCGGGAAGACAGATACGCAGTATTTT. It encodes CAWIPQASGKTDTQYF.

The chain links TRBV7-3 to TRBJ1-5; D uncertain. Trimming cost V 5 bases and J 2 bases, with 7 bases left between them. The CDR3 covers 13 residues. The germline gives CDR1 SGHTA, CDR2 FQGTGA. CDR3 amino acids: CASSPDGNQPQHF. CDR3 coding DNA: TGTGCCAGCAGCCCCGACGGCAATCAGCCCCAGCATTTT.

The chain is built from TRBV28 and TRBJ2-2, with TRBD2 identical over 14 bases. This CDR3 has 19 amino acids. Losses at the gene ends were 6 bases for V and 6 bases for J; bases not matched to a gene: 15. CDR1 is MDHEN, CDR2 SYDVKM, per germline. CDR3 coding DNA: TGTGCCAGCAGCACTACGGGGGGGACTAGCGGGAGTAGGCCCGGGGAGCTGTTTTTT. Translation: CASSTTGGTSGSRPGELFF.